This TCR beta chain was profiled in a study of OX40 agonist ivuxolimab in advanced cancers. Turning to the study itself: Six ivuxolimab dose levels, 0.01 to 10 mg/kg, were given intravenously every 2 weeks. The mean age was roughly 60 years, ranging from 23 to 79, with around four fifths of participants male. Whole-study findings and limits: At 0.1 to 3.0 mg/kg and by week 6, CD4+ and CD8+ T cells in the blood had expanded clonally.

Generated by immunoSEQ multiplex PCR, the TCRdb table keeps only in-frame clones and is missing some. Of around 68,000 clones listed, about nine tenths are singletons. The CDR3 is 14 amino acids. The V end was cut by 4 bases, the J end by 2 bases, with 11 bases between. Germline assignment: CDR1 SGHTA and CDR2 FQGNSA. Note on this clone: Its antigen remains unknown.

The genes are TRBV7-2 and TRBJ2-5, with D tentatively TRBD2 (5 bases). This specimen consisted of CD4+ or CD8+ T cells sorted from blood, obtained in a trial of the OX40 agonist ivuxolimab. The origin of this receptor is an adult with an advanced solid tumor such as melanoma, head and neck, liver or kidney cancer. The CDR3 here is CASSSTRTQETQYF. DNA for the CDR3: TGTGCCAGCAGCTCCACTAGAACACAAGAGACCCAGTACTTC.